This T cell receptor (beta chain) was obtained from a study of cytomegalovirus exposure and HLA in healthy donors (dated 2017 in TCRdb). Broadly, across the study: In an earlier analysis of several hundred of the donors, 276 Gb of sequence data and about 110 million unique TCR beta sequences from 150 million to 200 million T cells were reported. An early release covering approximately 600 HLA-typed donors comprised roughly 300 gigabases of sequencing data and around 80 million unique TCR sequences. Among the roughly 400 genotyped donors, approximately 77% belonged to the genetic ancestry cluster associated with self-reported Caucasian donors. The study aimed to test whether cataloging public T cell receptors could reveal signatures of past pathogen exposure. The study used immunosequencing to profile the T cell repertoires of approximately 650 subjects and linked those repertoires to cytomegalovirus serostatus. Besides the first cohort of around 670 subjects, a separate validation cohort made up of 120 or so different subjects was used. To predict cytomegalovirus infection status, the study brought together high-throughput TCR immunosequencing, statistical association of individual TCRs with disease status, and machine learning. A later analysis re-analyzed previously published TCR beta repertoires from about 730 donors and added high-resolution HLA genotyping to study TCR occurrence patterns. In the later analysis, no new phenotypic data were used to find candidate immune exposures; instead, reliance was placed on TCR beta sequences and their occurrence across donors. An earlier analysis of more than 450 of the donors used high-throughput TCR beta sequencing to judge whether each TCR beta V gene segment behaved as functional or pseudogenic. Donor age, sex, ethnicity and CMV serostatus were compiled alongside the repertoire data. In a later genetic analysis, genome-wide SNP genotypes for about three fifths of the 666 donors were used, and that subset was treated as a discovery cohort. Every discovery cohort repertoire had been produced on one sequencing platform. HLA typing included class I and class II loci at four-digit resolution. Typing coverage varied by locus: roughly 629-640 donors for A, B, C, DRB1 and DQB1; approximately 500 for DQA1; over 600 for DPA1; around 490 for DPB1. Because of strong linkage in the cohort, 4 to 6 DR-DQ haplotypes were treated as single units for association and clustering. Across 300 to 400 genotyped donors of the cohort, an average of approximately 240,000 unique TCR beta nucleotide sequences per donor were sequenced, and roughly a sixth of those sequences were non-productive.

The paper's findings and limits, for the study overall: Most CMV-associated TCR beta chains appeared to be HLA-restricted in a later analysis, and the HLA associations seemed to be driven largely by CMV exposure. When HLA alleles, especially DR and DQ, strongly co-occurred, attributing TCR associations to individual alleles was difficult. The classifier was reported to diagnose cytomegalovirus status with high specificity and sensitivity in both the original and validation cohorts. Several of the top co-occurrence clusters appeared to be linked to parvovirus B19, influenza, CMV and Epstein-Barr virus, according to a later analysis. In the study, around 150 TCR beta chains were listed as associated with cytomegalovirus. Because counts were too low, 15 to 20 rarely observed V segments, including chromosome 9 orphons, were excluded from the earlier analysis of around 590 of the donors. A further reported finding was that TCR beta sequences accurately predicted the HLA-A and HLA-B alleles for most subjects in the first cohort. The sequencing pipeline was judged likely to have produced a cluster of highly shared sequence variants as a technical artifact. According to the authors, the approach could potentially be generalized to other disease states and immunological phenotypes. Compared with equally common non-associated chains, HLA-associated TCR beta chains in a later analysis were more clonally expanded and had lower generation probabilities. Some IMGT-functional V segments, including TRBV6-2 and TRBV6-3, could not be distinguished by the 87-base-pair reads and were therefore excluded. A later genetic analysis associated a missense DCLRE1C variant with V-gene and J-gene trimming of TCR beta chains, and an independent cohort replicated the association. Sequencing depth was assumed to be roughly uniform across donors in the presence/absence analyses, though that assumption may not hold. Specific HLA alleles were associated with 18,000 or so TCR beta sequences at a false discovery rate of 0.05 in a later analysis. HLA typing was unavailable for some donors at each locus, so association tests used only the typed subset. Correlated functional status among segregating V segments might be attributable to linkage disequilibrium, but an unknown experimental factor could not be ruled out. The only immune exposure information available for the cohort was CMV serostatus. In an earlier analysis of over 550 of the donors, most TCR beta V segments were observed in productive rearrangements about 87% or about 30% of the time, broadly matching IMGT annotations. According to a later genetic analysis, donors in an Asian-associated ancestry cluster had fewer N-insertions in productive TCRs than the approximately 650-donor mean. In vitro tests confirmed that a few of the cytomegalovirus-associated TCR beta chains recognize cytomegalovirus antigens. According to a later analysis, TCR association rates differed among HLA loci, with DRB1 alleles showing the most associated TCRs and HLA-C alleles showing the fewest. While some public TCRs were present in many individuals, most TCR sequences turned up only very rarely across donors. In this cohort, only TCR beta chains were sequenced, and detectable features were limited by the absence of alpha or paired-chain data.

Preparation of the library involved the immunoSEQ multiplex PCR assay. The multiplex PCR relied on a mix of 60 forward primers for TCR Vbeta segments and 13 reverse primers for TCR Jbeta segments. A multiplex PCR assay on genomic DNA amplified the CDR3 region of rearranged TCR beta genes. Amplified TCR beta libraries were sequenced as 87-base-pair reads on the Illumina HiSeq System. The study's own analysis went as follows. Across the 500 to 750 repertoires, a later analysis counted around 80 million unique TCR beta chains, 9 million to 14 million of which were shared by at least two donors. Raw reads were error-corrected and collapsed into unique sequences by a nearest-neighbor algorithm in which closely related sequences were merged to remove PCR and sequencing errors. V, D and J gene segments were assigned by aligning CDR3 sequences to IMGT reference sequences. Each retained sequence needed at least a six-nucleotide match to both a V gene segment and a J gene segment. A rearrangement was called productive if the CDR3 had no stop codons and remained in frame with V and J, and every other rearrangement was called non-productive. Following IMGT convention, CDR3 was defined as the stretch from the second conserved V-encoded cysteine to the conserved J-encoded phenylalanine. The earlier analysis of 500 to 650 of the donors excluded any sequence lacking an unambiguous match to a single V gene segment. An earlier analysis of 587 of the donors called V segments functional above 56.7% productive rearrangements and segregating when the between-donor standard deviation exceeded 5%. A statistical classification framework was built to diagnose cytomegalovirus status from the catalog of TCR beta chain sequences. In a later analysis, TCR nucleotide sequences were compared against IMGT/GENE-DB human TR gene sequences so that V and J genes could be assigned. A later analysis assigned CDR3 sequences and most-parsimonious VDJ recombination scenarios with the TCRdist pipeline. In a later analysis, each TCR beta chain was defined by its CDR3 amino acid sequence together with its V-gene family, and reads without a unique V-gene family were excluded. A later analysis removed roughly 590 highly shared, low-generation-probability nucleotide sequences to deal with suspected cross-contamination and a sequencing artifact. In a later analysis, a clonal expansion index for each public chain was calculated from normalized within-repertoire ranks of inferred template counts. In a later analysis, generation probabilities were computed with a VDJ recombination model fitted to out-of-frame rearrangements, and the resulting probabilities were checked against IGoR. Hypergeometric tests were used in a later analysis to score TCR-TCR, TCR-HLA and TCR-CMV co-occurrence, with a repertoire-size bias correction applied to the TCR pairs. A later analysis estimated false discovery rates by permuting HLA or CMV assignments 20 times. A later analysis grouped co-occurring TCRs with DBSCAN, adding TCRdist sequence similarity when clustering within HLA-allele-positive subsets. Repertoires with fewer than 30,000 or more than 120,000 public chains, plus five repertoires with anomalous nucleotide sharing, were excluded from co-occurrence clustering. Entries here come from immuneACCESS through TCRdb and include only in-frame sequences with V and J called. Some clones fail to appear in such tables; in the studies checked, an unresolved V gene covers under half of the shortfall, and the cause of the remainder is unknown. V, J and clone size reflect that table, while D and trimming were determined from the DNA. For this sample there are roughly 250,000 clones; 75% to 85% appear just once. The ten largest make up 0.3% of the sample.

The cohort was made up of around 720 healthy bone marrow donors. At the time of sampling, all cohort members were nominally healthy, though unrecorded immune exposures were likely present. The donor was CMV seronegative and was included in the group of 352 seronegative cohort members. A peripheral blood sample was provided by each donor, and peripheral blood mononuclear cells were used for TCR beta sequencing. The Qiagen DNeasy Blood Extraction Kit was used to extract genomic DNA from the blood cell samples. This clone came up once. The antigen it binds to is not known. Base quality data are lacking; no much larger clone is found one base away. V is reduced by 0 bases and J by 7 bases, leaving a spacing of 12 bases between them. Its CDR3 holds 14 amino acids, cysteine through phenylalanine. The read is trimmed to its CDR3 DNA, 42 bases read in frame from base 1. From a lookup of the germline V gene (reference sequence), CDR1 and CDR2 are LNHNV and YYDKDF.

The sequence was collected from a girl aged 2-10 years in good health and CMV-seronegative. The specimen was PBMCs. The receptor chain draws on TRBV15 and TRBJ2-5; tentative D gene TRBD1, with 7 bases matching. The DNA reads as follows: TGTGCCACCAGCAGAGACAGGGGGGTAGGGACCCAGTACTTC. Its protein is CATSRDRGVGTQYF.